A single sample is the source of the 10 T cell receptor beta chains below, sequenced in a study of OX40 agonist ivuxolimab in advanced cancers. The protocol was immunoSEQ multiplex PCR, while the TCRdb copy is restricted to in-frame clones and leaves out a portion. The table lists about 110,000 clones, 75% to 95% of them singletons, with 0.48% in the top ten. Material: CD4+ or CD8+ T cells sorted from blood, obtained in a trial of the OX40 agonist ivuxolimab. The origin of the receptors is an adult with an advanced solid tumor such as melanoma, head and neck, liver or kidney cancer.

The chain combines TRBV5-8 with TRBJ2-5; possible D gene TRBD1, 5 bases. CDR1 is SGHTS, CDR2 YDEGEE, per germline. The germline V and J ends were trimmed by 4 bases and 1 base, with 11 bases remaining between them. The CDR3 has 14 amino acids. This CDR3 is CASSTGHAQETQYF. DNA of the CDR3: TGTGCCAGCAGCACCGGACATGCCCAAGAGACCCAGTACTTC.

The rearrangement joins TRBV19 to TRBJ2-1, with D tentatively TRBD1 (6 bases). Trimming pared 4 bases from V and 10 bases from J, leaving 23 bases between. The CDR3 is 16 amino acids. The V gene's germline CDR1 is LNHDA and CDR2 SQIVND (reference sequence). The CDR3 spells CASSRTDRTSYWEQFF. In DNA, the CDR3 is TGTGCCAGTAGTAGGACAGACAGGACATCCTACTGGGAGCAGTTCTTC.

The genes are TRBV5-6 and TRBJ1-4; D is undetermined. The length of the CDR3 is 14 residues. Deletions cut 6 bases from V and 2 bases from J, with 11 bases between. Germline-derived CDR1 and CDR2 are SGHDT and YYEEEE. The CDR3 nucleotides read TGTGCCAGCAAACTCCAGAGCACTAATGAAAAACTGTTTTTT. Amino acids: CASKLQSTNEKLFF. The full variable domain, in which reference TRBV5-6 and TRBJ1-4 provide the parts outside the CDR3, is DAGVTQSPTHLIKTRGQQVTLRCSPKSGHDTVSWYQQALGQGPQFIFQYYEEEERQRGNFPDRFSGHQFPNYSSELNVNALLLGDSALYLCASKLQSTNEKLFFGSGTQLSVL.

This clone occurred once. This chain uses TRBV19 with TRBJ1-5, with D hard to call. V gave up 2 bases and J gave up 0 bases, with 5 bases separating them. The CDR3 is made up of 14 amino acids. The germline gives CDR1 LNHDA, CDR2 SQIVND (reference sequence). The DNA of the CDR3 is TGTGCCAGTAGTATAATCGGTAGCAATCAGCCCCAGCATTTT. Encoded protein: CASSIIGSNQPQHF.

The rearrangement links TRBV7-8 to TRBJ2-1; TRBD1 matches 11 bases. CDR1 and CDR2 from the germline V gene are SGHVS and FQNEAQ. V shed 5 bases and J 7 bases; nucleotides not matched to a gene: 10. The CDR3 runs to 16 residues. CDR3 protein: CASSTYRDRGINEQFF. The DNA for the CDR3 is TGTGCCAGCAGCACATACCGGGACAGGGGGATTAATGAGCAGTTCTTC.

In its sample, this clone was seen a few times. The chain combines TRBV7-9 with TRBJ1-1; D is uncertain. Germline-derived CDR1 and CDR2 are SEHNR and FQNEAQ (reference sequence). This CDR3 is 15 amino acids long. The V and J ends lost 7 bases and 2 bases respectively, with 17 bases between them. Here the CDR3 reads CASTSNDGSNTEAFF. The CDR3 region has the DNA TGTGCCAGCACCTCTAACGACGGGTCAAACACTGAAGCTTTCTTT.

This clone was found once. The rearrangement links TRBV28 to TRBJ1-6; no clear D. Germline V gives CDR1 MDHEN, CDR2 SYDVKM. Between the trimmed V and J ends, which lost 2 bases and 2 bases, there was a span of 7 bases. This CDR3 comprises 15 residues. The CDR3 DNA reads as TGTGCCAGCAGTTTACCCCAGGCCTATAATTCACCCCTCCACTTT. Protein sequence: CASSLPQAYNSPLHF.

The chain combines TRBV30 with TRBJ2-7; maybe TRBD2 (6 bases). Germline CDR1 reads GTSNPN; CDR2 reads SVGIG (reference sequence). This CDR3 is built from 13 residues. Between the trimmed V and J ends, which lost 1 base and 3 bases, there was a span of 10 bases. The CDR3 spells CAWSELGLYEQYF. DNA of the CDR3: TGTGCCTGGAGTGAGTTGGGACTCTACGAGCAGTACTTC.

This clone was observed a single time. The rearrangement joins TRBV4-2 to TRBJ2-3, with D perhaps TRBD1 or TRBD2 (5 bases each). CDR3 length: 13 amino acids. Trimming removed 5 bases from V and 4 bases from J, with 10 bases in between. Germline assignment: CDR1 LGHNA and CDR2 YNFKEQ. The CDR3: CASSARGADTQYF. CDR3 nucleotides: TGTGCCAGCAGCGCTCGAGGGGCAGATACGCAGTATTTT.

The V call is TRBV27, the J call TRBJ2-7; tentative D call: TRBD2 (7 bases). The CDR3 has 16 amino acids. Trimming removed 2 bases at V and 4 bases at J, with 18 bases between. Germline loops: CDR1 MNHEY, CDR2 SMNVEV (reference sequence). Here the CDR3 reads CASSLGPAGASYEQYF. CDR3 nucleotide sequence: TGTGCCAGCAGTTTAGGCCCCGCGGGGGCAAGTTACGAGCAGTACTTC.